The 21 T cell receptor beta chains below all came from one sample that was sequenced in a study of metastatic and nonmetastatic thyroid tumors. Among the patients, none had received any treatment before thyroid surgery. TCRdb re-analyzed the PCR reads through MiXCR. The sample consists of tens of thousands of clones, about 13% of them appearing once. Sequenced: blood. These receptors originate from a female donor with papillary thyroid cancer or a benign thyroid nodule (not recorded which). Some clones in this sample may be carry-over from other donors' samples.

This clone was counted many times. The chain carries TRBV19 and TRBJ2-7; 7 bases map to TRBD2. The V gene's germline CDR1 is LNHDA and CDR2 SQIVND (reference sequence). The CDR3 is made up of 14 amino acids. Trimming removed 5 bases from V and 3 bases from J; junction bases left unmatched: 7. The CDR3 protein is CASSSRLAGYEQYF. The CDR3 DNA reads TGTGCCAGTAGTTCGAGACTAGCAGGCTACGAGCAGTACTTC.

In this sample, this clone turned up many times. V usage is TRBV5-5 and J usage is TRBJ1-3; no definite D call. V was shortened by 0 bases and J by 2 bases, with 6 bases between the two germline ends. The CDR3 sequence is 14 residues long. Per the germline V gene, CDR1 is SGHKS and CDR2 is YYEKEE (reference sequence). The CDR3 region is CASSLAGTGNTIYF. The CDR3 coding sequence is TGTGCCAGCAGCTTGGCGGGGACTGGAAACACCATATATTTT.

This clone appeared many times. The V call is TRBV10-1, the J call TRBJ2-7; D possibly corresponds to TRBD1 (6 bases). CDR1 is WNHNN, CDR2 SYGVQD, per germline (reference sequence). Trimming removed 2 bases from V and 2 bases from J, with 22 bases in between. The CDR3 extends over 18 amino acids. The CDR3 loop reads CASSEHRDITSPPYEQYF. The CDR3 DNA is TGCGCCAGCAGTGAGCACCGGGACATCACGAGTCCCCCCTACGAGCAGTACTTC.

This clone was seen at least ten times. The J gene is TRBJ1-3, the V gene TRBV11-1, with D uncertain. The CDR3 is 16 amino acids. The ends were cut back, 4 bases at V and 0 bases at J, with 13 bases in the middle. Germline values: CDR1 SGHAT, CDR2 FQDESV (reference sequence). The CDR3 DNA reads TGTGCCAGCAGCTGGAGGACGGTTAGCTCTGGAAACACCATATATTTT. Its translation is CASSWRTVSSGNTIYF.

The CDR3 DNA sequence: TGTGCCACCCAGGTTTCGGGATGCCAAGTTTGGGGCCAGCCCCAGCATTTT. Protein product: CATQVSGCQVWGQPQHF. This chain uses TRBV19 with TRBJ1-5; a possible D gene is TRBD1 (5 bases). V gave up 10 bases and J gave up 7 bases, with 29 bases separating them. Per germline, CDR1 LNHDA and CDR2 SQIVND (reference sequence). The CDR3 has 17 amino acids.

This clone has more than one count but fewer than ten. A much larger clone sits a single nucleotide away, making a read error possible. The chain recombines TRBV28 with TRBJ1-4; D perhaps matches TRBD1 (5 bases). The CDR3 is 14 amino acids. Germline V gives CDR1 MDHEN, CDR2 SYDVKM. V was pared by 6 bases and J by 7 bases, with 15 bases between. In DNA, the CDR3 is TGTGCCAGCAGCAAGGGACGGGGGGGTGAAAAACTGTTTTTT. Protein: CASSKGRGGEKLFF.

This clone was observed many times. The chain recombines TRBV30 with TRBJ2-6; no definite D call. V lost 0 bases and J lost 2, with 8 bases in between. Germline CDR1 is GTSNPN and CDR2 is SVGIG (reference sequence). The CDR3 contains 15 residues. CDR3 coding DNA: TGTGCCTGGAGTGTGGAAGTCACTGGGGCCAACGTCCTGACTTTC. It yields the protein CAWSVEVTGANVLTF.

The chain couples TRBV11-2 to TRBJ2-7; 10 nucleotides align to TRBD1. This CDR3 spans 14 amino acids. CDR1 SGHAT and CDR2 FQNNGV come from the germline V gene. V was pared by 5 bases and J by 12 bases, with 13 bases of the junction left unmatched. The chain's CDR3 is CASSPPGTGAYLYF. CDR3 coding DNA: TGTGCCAGCAGCCCCCCCGGGACAGGGGCCTACCTGTACTTC.

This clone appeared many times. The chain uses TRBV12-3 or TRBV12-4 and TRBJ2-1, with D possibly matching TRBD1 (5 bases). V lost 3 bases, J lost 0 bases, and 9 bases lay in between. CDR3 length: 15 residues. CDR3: CASSFAGHSYNEQFF. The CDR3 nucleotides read TGTGCCAGCAGTTTTGCTGGACACTCCTACAATGAGCAGTTCTTC.

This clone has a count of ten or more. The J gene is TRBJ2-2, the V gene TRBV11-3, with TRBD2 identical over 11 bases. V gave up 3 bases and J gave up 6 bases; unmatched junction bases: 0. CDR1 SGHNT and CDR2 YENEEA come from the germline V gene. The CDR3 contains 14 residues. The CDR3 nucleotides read TGTGCCAGCAGCTTTAGCGGGAGGGCCGGGGAGCTGTTTTTT. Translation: CASSFSGRAGELFF. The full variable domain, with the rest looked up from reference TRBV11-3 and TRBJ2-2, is EAGVVQSPRYKIIEKKQPVAFWCNPISGHNTLYWYLQNLGQGPELLIRYENEEAVDDSQLPKDRFSAERLKGVDSTLKIQPAELGDSAVYLCASSFSGRAGELFFGEGSRLTVL.

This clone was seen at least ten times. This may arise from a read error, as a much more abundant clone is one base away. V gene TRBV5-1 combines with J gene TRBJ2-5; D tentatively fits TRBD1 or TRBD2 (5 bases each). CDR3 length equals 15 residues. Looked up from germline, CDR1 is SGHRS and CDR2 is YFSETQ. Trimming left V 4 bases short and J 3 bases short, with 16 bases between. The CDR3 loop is CASSPQSGTEETQYF. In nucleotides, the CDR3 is TGCGCCAGCAGCCCTCAGTCAGGGACGGAAGAGACCCAGTACTTC.

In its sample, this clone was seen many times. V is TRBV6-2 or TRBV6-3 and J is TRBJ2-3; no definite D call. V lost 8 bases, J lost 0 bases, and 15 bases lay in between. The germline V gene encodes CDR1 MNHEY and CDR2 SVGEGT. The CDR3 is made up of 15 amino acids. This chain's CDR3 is CASGLTGTSTDTQYF. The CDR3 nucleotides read TGTGCCAGCGGTTTAACCGGTACCAGCACAGATACGCAGTATTTT.

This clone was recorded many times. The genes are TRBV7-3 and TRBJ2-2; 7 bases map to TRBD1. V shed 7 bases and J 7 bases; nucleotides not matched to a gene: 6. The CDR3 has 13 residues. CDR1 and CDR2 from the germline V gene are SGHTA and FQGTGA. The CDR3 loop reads CASTTGAGGELFF. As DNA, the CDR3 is TGTGCCAGCACCACAGGGGCCGGCGGGGAGCTGTTTTTT.

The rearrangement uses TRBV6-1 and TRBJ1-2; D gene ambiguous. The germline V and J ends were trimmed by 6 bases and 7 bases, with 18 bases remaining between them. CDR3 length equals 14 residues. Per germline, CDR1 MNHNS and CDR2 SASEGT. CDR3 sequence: CASSFRQASGGYTF. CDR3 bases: TGTGCCAGCAGCTTTCGACAAGCCTCGGGTGGCTACACCTTC.

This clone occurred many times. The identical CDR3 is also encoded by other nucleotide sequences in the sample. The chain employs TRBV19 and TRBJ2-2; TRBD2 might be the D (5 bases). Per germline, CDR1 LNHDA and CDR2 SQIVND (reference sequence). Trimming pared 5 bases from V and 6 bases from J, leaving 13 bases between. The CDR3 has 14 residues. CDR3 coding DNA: TGTGCCAGTAGTTTTACCGGGGTACCCGGGGAGCTGTTTTTT. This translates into CASSFTGVPGELFF.

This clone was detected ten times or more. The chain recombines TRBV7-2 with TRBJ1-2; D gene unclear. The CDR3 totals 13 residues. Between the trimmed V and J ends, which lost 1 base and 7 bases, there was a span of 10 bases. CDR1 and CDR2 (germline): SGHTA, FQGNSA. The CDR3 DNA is TGTGCCAGCAGCTTAGTACTCGGCGGTGGCTACACCTTC. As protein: CASSLVLGGGYTF.

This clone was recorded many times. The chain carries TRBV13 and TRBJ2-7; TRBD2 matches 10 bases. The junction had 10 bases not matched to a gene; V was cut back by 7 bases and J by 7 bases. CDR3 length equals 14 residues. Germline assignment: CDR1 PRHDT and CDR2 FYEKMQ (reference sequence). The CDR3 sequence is CASIRLAGEGEQYF. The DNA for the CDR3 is TGTGCCAGCATCAGGCTAGCGGGAGAGGGGGAGCAGTACTTC.

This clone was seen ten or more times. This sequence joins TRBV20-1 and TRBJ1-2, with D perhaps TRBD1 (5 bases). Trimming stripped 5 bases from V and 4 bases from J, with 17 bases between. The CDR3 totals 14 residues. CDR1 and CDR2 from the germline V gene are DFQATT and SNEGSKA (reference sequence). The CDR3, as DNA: TGCAGTGCTGGACGACAACGGGGGTCCTATGGCTACACCTTC. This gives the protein CSAGRQRGSYGYTF.

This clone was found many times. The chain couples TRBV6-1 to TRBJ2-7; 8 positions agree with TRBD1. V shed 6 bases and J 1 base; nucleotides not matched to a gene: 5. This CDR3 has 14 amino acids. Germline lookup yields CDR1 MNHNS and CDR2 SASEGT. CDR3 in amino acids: CASSPGTGSYEQYF. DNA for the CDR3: TGTGCCAGCAGCCCCGGGACAGGATCCTACGAGCAGTACTTC.

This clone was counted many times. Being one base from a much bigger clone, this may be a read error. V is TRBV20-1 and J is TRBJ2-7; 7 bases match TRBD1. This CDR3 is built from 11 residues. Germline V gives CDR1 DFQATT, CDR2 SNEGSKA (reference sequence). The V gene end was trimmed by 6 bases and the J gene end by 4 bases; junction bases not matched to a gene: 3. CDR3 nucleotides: TGCAGTGCGCAGGACAGGTACGAGCAGTACTTC. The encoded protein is CSAQDRYEQYF.

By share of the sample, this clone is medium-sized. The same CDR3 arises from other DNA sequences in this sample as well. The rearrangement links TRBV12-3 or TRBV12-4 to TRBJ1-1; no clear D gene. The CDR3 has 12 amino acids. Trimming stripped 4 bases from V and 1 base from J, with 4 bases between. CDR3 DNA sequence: TGTGCCAGCAGTTGGGGGAACACTGAAGCTTTCTTT. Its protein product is CASSWGNTEAFF.